The rows below give T cell receptor beta chains drawn from one sample of a study of blood T cell repertoires in COVID-19. Sequencing was performed with immunoSEQ multiplex PCR; in TCRdb, only in-frame clones are kept and a portion is missing. This sample has roughly 380,000 clones; approximately 89% occur once, and the top ten carry around 4%. Sequences were obtained from peripheral blood. These receptors were collected from a woman between 55 and 75 years old with COVID-19, enrolled during active disease. CDR3s include the opening cysteine and the closing phenylalanine or tryptophan. The order of the fields is clone size, J gene, D gene, V gene, CDR3 DNA, CDR3 protein. The D gene is left open where the match is weak. Only part of the rows carry a size: once, few, many, or a class if the clone is expanded.

clone_size: .
j_call: TRBJ2-3
d_call: .
v_call: TRBV25-1
cdr3_nt: TGTGCCAGCAGTGACCCATCTGAGACAGATACGCAGTATTTT
cdr3_aa: CASSDPSETDTQYF

clone_size: .
j_call: TRBJ1-1
d_call: TRBD1
v_call: TRBV2
cdr3_nt: TGTGCCAGCAGTTCGGACAGGGAGTTAGGTTCTGACACTGAAGCTTTCTTT
cdr3_aa: CASSSDRELGSDTEAFF

clone_size: .
j_call: TRBJ2-7
d_call: TRBD1
v_call: TRBV5-6
cdr3_nt: TGTGCCAGCAGCCGAACAGGGGCATACTACGAGCAGTACTTC
cdr3_aa: CASSRTGAYYEQYF

clone_size: .
j_call: TRBJ2-3
d_call: TRBD2
v_call: TRBV5-8
cdr3_nt: TGTGCCAGCAGTCCGTGGGGGGGTACCGTTACAGATACGCAGTATTTT
cdr3_aa: CASSPWGGTVTDTQYF

clone_size: .
j_call: TRBJ1-2
d_call: .
v_call: TRBV27
cdr3_nt: TGTGCCAGCAGTCTCGGACAGACCCCAAAAATCAGCGGCTACACCTTC
cdr3_aa: CASSLGQTPKISGYTF

clone_size: .
j_call: TRBJ1-2
d_call: TRBD1
v_call: TRBV9
cdr3_nt: TGTGCCAGCAGCGGACAGGGATGGAATGGCTACACCTTC
cdr3_aa: CASSGQGWNGYTF

clone_size: .
j_call: TRBJ1-1
d_call: .
v_call: TRBV7-9
cdr3_nt: TGTGCCAGCAGCCCCCAGGGTTCGACCAACACTGAAGCTTTCTTT
cdr3_aa: CASSPQGSTNTEAFF

clone_size: .
j_call: TRBJ2-2
d_call: .
v_call: TRBV27
cdr3_nt: TGTGCCAGCAGCCCAGATCACCGGGAGCTGTTTTTT
cdr3_aa: CASSPDHRELFF

clone_size: .
j_call: TRBJ1-6
d_call: .
v_call: TRBV18
cdr3_nt: TGTGCCAGCTCACAGGGGGTATTTAATTCACCCCTCCACTTT
cdr3_aa: CASSQGVFNSPLHF

clone_size: .
j_call: TRBJ1-1
d_call: TRBD1
v_call: TRBV7-3
cdr3_nt: TGTGCCAGCAGCTTAGCGGGACAGGGCACTGAAGCTTTCTTT
cdr3_aa: CASSLAGQGTEAFF

clone_size: .
j_call: TRBJ1-4
d_call: .
v_call: TRBV21-1
cdr3_nt: TGTGCCAGCAGCAAAATGTCACCACCCTGGGGCGATGAAAAACTGTTTTTT
cdr3_aa: CASSKMSPPWGDEKLFF

clone_size: .
j_call: TRBJ1-2
d_call: .
v_call: TRBV12-3/TRBV12-4
cdr3_nt: TGTGCCAGCAGTTGGGACAATAACTATGGCTACACCTTC
cdr3_aa: CASSWDNNYGYTF

clone_size: .
j_call: TRBJ2-5
d_call: TRBD2
v_call: TRBV9
cdr3_nt: TGTGCCAGCAGTGTGCGACTAGCGGGGGCTCAAGAGACCCAGTACTTC
cdr3_aa: CASSVRLAGAQETQYF

clone_size: .
j_call: TRBJ1-1
d_call: .
v_call: TRBV2
cdr3_nt: TGTGCCAGCATAAAAGGGGAAGAGGCTTTCTTT
cdr3_aa: CASIKGEEAFF

clone_size: once
j_call: TRBJ1-5
d_call: TRBD1
v_call: TRBV28
cdr3_nt: TGTGCCAGCAGGCGAACAGGGGGCGCCAATCAGCCCCAGCATTTT
cdr3_aa: CASRRTGGANQPQHF

clone_size: .
j_call: TRBJ1-6
d_call: TRBD1
v_call: TRBV10-3
cdr3_nt: TGTGCCATTGGGAACGACAGGGCTGGTTCACCCCTCCACTTT
cdr3_aa: CAIGNDRAGSPLHF

clone_size: .
j_call: TRBJ2-7
d_call: TRBD2
v_call: TRBV28
cdr3_nt: TGTGCCAGCACCCCGGGAGGTTCCGGCGAGCAGTACTTC
cdr3_aa: CASTPGGSGEQYF

clone_size: .
j_call: TRBJ1-1
d_call: .
v_call: TRBV5-1
cdr3_nt: TGCGCCAGCAATGGCGGCATGAACACTGAAGCTTTCTTT
cdr3_aa: CASNGGMNTEAFF

clone_size: .
j_call: TRBJ1-5
d_call: .
v_call: TRBV2
cdr3_nt: TGTGCCAGCAGTGGGCAGGGGTTTTATCAGCCCCAGCATTTT
cdr3_aa: CASSGQGFYQPQHF

clone_size: many
j_call: TRBJ1-3
d_call: .
v_call: TRBV5-6
cdr3_nt: TGTGCCAGCAGAAAAAGGGGGACAGGAAACACCATATATTTT
cdr3_aa: CASRKRGTGNTIYF

clone_size: .
j_call: TRBJ1-1
d_call: TRBD1
v_call: TRBV10-3
cdr3_nt: TGTGCCATCAGTGAGTCAGGCGACAGGGGGCCCGCTTTCTTT
cdr3_aa: CAISESGDRGPAFF

clone_size: .
j_call: TRBJ1-5
d_call: TRBD1
v_call: TRBV29-1
cdr3_nt: TGCAGCGTTGGGGACAGGGATCAGCCCCAGCATTTT
cdr3_aa: CSVGDRDQPQHF

clone_size: .
j_call: TRBJ2-4
d_call: .
v_call: TRBV3-1/TRBV3-2
cdr3_nt: TGTGCCAGCAGCCAAGGGTGGAGAAACATTCAGTACTTC
cdr3_aa: CASSQGWRNIQYF

clone_size: .
j_call: TRBJ1-2
d_call: .
v_call: TRBV9
cdr3_nt: TGTGCCAGCAGCCCGACCGGGACTCTAAGCGGCTACACCTTC
cdr3_aa: CASSPTGTLSGYTF

clone_size: .
j_call: TRBJ1-1
d_call: TRBD1
v_call: TRBV5-1
cdr3_nt: TGCGCCAGCAGCTTGGACCTCACAGGGGCCACTGAAGCTTTCTTT
cdr3_aa: CASSLDLTGATEAFF

clone_size: .
j_call: TRBJ1-5
d_call: TRBD1
v_call: TRBV7-8
cdr3_nt: TGTGCCAGCAGCCTAAGGGGCGACCATCGACAGGGATTCTTCGATCAGCCCCAGCATTTT
cdr3_aa: CASSLRGDHRQGFFDQPQHF